A single sample gave rise to the 10 T cell receptor beta chains below, sequenced in a study of Ad26.COV2.S vaccination and SARS-CoV-2 variants. Assay: immunoSEQ multiplex PCR; the TCRdb copy retains only in-frame clones and omits some. The sample includes about 390,000 clones, about 85% of them seen just once. Treatment indicated: around 19 received Ad26.COV2.S at low or high dose, single or two shots; roughly 5 received placebo; per-sample allocation not given. On day 63 after the first injection, vaccine and placebo recipients gave samples. Sequenced here: peripheral blood, sampled in a trial of Ad26.COV2.S vaccine versus placebo. The receptors here all came from a person between 18 and 60 years old who received the Ad26.COV2.S COVID-19 vaccine or a placebo.

The chain has TRBV29-1 and TRBJ1-1; D is uncertain. CDR3 length: 12 amino acids. Germline lookup yields CDR1 SQVTM and CDR2 ANQGSEA. Deletions cut 4 bases from V and 3 bases from J, with 9 bases between. The CDR3 DNA reads as TGCAGCGTTGTGGGGTGGGACACTGAAGCTTTCTTT. Translating it yields CSVVGWDTEAFF.

V and J are TRBV4-1 and TRBJ1-6, with D unresolved. CDR3 length equals 18 residues. CDR1 is MGHRA, CDR2 YSYEKL, per germline. Trimming took 0 bases from V and 1 from J, leaving 13 bases between them. The DNA for the CDR3 is TGCGCCAGCAGCCAAGATCATGACGGGCGGTCCTATAATTCACCCCTCCACTTT. It translates to CASSQDHDGRSYNSPLHF.

The chain is built from TRBV4-1 and TRBJ1-6; 7 nucleotides match TRBD1. Unmatched junction bases numbered 22, after V lost 0 bases and J lost 8 bases. This CDR3 region has 21 residues. Germline V lookup: CDR1 MGHRA, CDR2 YSYEKL. The CDR3 spells CASSQELAGWQGEVRDSPLHF. Here the CDR3 DNA reads TGCGCCAGCAGCCAAGAGCTCGCTGGCTGGCAGGGGGAGGTCCGAGATTCACCCCTCCACTTT.

V and J are TRBV30 and TRBJ2-1; perhaps D is TRBD1 or TRBD2 (6 bases each). This CDR3 has 14 residues. Per the germline V gene, CDR1 is GTSNPN and CDR2 is SVGIG (reference sequence). Trimming removed 3 bases from V and 0 bases from J, with 9 bases in between. DNA of the CDR3: TGTGCCTGGAGAAAGGGGGGCTCCTACAATGAGCAGTTCTTC. This sequence encodes CAWRKGGSYNEQFF.

The chain joins TRBV20-1 to TRBJ2-1; 9 positions agree with TRBD2. Trimming took 3 bases from V and 7 from J; bases not matched to a gene: 7. The CDR3 spans 14 residues. The germline V gene encodes CDR1 DFQATT and CDR2 SNEGSKA (reference sequence). The CDR3 DNA reads as TGCAGTGCTAGTGGAGCGGGGGGCCGTAATGAGCAGTTCTTC. Translating gives CSASGAGGRNEQFF.

V is TRBV3-1 (or the pseudogene TRBV3-2) and J is TRBJ2-1; D may be TRBD2 (6 bases). CDR3 length: 17 amino acids. Germline V gives CDR1 LGHDT, CDR2 YNNKEL (reference sequence). Trimming cost V 5 bases and J 4 bases, with 21 bases left between them. The CDR3 DNA reads TGTGCCAGCAGCTTAAGTGGCGGGACGGAGGGATACAATGAGCAGTTCTTC. It encodes CASSLSGGTEGYNEQFF.

This clone was seen a few times. The rearrangement links TRBV4-1 to TRBJ1-3, with D possibly being TRBD1 (6 bases). Germline CDR1 reads MGHRA; CDR2 reads YSYEKL. Trimming pared 3 bases from V and 0 bases from J, leaving 15 bases between. The length of the CDR3 is 17 residues. CDR3 protein: CASSQDLGQFSGNTIYF. In DNA, the CDR3 is TGCGCCAGCAGCCAGGACCTTGGACAGTTCTCTGGAAACACCATATATTTT.

The V gene is TRBV7-9, the J gene TRBJ1-4; weak D call: TRBD1 (5 bases). Germline V gene lookup returns CDR1 SEHNR and CDR2 FQNEAQ (reference sequence). V was trimmed by 5 bases and J by 0 bases, leaving 10 bases between them. This CDR3 has 15 residues. The DNA for the CDR3 is TGTGCCAGCAGCCTAATGGGGGCAACTAATGAAAAACTGTTTTTT. Its translation is CASSLMGATNEKLFF.

The V gene is TRBV5-4, the J gene TRBJ1-2; TRBD1 aligns across 8 bases. There are 15 residues in the CDR3. Germline V gene lookup returns CDR1 SGHNT and CDR2 YYREEE (reference sequence). Trimming took 0 bases from V and 8 from J; bases not matched to a gene: 9. The CDR3 sequence: CASSLDHLTGGGYTF. The CDR3 nucleotides read TGTGCCAGCAGCTTGGATCATCTCACAGGGGGAGGCTACACCTTC.

The chain recombines TRBV2 with TRBJ1-1; D is ambiguous. CDR1 and CDR2 from the germline V gene are SNHLY and FYNNEI. The CDR3 has 15 amino acids. Trimming removed 3 bases from V and 3 bases from J, with 14 bases in between. As DNA, the CDR3 is TGTGCCAGCAGTGAGTTTTCGCCCGCCGACACTGAAGCTTTCTTT. Protein: CASSEFSPADTEAFF.